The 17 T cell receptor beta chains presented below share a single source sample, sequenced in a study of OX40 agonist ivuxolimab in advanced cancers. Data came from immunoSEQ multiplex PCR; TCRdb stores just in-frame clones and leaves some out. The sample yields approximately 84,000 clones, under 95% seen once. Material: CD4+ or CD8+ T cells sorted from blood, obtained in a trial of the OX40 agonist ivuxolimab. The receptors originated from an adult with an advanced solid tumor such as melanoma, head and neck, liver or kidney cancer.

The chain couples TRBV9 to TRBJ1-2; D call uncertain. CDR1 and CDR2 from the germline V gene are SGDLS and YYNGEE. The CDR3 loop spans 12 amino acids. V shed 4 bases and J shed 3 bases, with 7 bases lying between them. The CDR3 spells CASSFGDYGYTF. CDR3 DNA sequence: TGTGCCAGCAGCTTCGGGGACTATGGCTACACCTTC.

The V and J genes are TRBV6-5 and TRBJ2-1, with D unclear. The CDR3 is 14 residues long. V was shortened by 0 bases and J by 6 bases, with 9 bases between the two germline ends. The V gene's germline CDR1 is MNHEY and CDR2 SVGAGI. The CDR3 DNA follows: TGTGCCAGCAGTTACTCGGAATGGGGCAATGAGCAGTTCTTC. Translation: CASSYSEWGNEQFF.

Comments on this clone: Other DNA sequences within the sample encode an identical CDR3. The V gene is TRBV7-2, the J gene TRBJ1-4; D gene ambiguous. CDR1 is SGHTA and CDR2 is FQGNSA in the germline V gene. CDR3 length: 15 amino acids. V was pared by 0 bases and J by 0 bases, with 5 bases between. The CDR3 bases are TGTGCCAGCAGCTTAGCCCCAGCAACTAATGAAAAACTGTTTTTT. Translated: CASSLAPATNEKLFF.

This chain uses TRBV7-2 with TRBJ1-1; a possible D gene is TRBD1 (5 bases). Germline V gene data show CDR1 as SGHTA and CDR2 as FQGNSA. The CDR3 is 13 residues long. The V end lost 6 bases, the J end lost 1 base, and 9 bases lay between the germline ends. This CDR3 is CASSPGRNTEAFF. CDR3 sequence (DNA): TGTGCCAGCAGTCCAGGGAGGAACACTGAAGCTTTCTTT.

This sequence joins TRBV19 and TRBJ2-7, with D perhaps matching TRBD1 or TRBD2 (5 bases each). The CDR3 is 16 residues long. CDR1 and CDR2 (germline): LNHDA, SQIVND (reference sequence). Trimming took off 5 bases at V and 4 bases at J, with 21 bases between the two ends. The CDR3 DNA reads TGTGCCAGTAGTCCCGGAGGTATCGGGACCCATTACGAGCAGTACTTC. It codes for CASSPGGIGTHYEQYF.

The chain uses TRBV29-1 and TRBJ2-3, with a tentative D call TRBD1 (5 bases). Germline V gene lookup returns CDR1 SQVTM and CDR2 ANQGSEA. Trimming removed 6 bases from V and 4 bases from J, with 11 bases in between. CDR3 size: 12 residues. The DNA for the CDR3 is TGCAGCGTCCCCAGGGCCGCAGATACGCAGTATTTT. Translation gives CSVPRAADTQYF.

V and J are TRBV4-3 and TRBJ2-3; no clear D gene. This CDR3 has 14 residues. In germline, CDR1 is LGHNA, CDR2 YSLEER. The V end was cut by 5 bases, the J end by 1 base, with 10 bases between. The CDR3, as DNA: TGCGCCAGCAGCGACTCCTTGGGCACAGATACGCAGTATTTT. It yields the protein CASSDSLGTDTQYF.

CDR3 nucleotides: TGTGCCAGCAGCTTAGGTGAATCTGGGCAGTATTTT. Its protein product is CASSLGESGQYF. The gene calls are TRBV7-9 and TRBJ2-3; D gene uncertain. The CDR3 sequence is 12 residues long. Trimming cost V 1 base and J 11 bases, with 10 bases left between them. Germline CDR1 and CDR2: SEHNR and FQNEAQ (reference sequence). Using reference TRBV7-9 and TRBJ2-3 for the parts outside the CDR3, the full variable domain is DTGVSQNPRHKITKRGQNVTFRCDPISEHNRLYWYRQTLGQGPEFLTYFQNEAQLEKSRLLSDRFSAERPKGSFSTLEIQRTEQGDSAMYLCASSLGESGQYFGPGTRLTVL.

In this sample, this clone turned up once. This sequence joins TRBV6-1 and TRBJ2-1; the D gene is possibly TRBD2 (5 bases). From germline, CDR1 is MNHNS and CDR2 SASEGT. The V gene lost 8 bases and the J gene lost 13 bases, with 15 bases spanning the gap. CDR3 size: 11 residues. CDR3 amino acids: CASQEGGHQFF. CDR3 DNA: TGTGCCAGCCAAGAGGGCGGGCATCAGTTCTTC.

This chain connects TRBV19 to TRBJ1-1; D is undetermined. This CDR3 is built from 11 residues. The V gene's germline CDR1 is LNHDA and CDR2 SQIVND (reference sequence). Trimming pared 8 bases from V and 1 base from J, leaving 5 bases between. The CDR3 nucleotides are TGTGCCAGTTTAAAGAACACTGAAGCTTTCTTT. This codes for CASLKNTEAFF.

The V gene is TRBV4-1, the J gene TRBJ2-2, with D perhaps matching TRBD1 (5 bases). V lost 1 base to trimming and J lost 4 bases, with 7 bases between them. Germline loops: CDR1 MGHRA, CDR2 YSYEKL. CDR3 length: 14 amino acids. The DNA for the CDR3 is TGCGCCAGCAGCCAAGGACAGATCACCGGGGAGCTGTTTTTT. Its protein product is CASSQGQITGELFF.

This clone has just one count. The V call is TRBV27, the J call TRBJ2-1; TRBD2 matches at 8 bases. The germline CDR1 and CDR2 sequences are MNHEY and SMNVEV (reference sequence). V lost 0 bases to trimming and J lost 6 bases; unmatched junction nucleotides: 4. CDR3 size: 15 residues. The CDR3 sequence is CASSLSGTRGNEQFF. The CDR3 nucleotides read TGTGCCAGCAGTTTATCCGGGACTAGGGGCAATGAGCAGTTCTTC.

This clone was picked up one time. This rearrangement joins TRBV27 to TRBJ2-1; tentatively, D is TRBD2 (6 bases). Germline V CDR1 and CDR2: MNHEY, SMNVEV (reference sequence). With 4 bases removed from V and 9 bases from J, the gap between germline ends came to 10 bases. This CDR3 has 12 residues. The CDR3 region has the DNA TGTGCCAGCAGTTCCCCCGGGAGTGAGCAGTTCTTC. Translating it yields CASSSPGSEQFF.

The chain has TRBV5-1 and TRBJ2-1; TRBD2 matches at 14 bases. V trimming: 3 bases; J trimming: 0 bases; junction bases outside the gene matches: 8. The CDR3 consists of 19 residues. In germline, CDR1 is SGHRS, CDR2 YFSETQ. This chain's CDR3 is CASSWAPGTSGSSYNEQFF. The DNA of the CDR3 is TGCGCCAGCAGCTGGGCCCCTGGGACTAGCGGGAGCTCCTACAATGAGCAGTTCTTC.

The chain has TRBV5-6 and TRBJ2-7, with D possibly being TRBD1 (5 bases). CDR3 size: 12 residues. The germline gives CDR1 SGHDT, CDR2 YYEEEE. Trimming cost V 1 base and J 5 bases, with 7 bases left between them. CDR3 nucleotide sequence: TGTGCCAGCAGCTTGTACAGGCACGAGCAGTACTTC. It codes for CASSLYRHEQYF.

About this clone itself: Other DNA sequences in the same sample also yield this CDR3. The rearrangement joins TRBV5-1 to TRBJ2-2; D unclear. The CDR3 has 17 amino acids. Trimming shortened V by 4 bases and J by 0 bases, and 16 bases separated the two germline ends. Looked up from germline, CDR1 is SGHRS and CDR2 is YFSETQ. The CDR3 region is CASSLTSRIPNTGELFF. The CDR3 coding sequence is TGCGCCAGCAGCCTGACGTCCCGGATACCGAACACCGGGGAGCTGTTTTTT.

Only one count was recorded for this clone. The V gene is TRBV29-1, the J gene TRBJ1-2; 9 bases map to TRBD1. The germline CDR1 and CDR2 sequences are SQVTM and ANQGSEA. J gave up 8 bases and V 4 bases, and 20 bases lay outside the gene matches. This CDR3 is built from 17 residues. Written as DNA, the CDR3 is TGCAGCGTTGTGGCCCTACTACCCGGGACAGGGAGTGAGGGCTACACCTTC. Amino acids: CSVVALLPGTGSEGYTF.